The clone carrying this T cell receptor (beta chain) came up many times. What it binds is unknown. TCRdb analysed the multiplex PCR reads with MiXCR anew, one entry per CDR3 protein. Of 140,000 to 150,000 distinct CDR3 sequences listed, approximately 32% are singletons. This entry belongs to a study of breast tumors, draining lymph nodes, adjacent tissues. Findings and caveats of the study: Data only fit, rather than demonstrated, lymph node origin of most tumor T cells.

The lymph nodes were axillary draining lymph nodes from breast cancer patients. Germline lookup yields CDR1 SGHRS and CDR2 YFSETQ. CDR3 size: 15 residues. The V gene end was trimmed by 1 base and the J gene end by 2 bases; junction bases not matched to a gene: 2. Sequences were obtained from axillary lymph node tissue. The receptor was derived from a female donor with breast cancer. Some clones in this sample may be carry-over from other donors' samples. The chain joins TRBV5-1 to TRBJ2-1; 8 bases map to TRBD2. CDR3 in amino acids: CASSLTGGPYNEQFF. The CDR3 nucleotides read TGCGCCAGCAGCTTGACGGGGGGGCCCTACAATGAGCAGTTCTTC.